This entry lists 6 T cell receptor beta chains sequenced from one sample in a study of T cell responses to AZD1222 COVID-19 vaccine. Here immunoSEQ multiplex PCR was the method, and the copy in TCRdb shows in-frame clones only, minus some. The table lists approximately 80,000 clones, 90% of them singletons, with around 3.2% in the top ten. Sequencing was performed on peripheral blood, taken 28 days after the second AZD1222 dose. The receptors were sampled from an adult who received the AZD1222 COVID-19 vaccine.

This clone showed up just a few times. This chain joins TRBV6-5 and TRBJ1-2; D remains unclear. Germline loops: CDR1 MNHEY, CDR2 SVGAGI. V gave up 0 bases and J gave up 4 bases, with 12 bases separating them. The CDR3 covers 15 residues. The CDR3 protein is CASSYSLVRSYGYTF. CDR3 coding DNA: TGTGCCAGCAGTTACTCGTTGGTCAGATCCTATGGCTACACCTTC.

This chain uses TRBV19 with TRBJ1-1; D gene unclear. CDR3 length: 13 amino acids. V was cut by 10 bases and J by 1 base, with 13 bases left in between. CDR1 and CDR2 from the germline V gene are LNHDA and SQIVND (reference sequence). The CDR3 DNA reads TGTGCCACCAAGACAATTGAGAACACTGAAGCTTTCTTT. This encodes CATKTIENTEAFF.

DNA for the CDR3: TGTGCCAGCACCGGGGACTCCTCACCCCTCCACTTT. Its protein product is CASTGDSSPLHF. The chain uses TRBV7-9 and TRBJ1-6, with D perhaps matching TRBD1 (5 bases). With 7 bases removed from V and 10 bases from J, the gap between germline ends came to 11 bases. The germline gives CDR1 SEHNR, CDR2 FQNEAQ (reference sequence). CDR3 length equals 12 residues.

The chain joins TRBV11-2 to TRBJ1-2; D not certain. CDR1 and CDR2 from the germline V gene are SGHAT and FQNNGV. The CDR3 has 14 residues. Trimming removed 3 bases at V and 7 bases at J, with 15 bases between. Here the CDR3 DNA reads TGTGCCAGCAGCTTCCGTCCAGGCCCGGCTGGCTACACCTTC. Translated: CASSFRPGPAGYTF.

This clone was observed a handful of times. The chain carries TRBV18 and TRBJ1-2; D is undetermined. Between the trimmed V and J ends, which lost 3 bases and 3 bases, there was a span of 14 bases. This CDR3 is built from 15 residues. The germline CDR1 and CDR2 sequences are KGHSH and LQKENI. CDR3 sequence: CASSPPRGQDYGYTF. CDR3 coding DNA: TGTGCCAGCTCACCTCCGCGGGGTCAGGACTATGGCTACACCTTC.

CDR3 loop: CASSFGDRAYNEQFF. The CDR3 DNA reads TGTGCCAGCAGCTTCGGGGACAGGGCCTACAATGAGCAGTTCTTC. The chain couples TRBV5-5 to TRBJ2-1; TRBD1 aligns across 9 bases. With 2 bases clipped from V and 2 bases from J, the junction kept 2 bases outside the gene matches. The CDR3 extends over 15 amino acids. Germline V CDR1 and CDR2: SGHKS, YYEKEE (reference sequence).